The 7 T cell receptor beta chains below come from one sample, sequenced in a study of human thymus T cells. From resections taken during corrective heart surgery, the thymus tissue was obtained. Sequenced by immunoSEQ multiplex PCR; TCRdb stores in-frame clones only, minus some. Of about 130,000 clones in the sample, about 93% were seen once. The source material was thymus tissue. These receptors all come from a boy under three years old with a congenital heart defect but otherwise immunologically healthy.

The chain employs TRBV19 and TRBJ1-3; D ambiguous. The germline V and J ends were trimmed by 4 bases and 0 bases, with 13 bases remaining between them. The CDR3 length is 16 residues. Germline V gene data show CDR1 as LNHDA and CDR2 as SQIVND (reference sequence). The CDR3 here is CASSTRTPVSGNTIYF. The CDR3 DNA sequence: TGTGCCAGTAGTACCCGGACGCCCGTCTCTGGAAACACCATATATTTT.

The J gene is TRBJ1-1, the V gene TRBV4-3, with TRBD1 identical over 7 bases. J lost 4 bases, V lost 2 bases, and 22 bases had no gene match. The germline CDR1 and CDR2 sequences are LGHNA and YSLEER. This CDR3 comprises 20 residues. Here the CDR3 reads CASSQTPTRDSNFGPTEAFF. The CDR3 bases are TGCGCCAGCAGCCAAACTCCAACCCGGGACAGTAATTTTGGGCCCACTGAAGCTTTCTTT.

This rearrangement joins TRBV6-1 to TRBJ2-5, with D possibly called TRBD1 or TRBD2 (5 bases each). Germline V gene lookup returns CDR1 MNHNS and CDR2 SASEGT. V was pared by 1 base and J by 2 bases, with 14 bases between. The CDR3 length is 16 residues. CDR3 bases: TGTGCCAGCAGTGAAGGGGACGGCCTCGGACAAGAGACCCAGTACTTC. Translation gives CASSEGDGLGQETQYF.

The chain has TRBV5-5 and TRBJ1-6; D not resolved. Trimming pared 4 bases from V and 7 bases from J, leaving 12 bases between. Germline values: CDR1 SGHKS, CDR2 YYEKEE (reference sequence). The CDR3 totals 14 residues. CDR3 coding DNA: TGTGCCAGCAGCCTGACGGGGTTCAATTCACCCCTCCACTTT. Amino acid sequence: CASSLTGFNSPLHF.

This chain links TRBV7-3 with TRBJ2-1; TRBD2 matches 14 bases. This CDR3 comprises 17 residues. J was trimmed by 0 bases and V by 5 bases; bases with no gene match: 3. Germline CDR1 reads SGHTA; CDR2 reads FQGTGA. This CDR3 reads CASSTGTSGSSYNEQFF. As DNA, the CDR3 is TGTGCCAGCAGCACCGGGACTAGCGGGAGCTCCTACAATGAGCAGTTCTTC.

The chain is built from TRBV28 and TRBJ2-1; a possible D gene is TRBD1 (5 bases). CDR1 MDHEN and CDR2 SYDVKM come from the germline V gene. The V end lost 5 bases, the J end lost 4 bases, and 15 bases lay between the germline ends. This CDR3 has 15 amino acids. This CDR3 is CASSLTATVYNEQFF. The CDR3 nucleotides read TGTGCCAGCAGTCTCACAGCGACAGTATACAATGAGCAGTTCTTC.

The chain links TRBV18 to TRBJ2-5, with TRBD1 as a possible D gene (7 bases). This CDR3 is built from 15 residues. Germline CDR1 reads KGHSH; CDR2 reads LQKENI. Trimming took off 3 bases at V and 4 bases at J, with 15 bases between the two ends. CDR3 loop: CASSPGQPGRETQYF. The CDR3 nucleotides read TGTGCCAGCTCACCGGGACAGCCCGGGAGAGAGACCCAGTACTTC.